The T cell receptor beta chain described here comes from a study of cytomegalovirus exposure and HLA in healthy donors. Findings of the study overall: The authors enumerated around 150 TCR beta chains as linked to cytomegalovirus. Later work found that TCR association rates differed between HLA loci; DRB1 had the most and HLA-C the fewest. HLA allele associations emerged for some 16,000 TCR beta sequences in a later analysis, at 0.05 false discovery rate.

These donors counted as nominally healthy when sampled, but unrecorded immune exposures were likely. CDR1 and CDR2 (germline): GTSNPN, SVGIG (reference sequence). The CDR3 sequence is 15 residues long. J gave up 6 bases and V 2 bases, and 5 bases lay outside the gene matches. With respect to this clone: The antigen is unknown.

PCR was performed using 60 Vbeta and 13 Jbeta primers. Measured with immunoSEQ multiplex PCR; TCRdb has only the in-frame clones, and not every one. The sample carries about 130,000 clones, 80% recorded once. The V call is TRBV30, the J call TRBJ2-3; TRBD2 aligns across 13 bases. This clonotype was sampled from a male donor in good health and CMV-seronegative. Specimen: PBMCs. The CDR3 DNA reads TGTGCCTGGAGTTACGGACTAGCGGGAGTGGATACGCAGTATTTT. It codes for CAWSYGLAGVDTQYF.